One TCR beta chain is described in this entry. The sample is drawn from a study of T cell changes during pregnancy in multiple sclerosis. Sequencing used immunoSEQ multiplex PCR; TCRdb keeps in-frame clones, though not all of them. Among 70,000 to 95,000 clones listed, 93% were seen once. The length of the CDR3 is 15 residues. Germline CDR1 is SGHTA and CDR2 is FQGNSA. V shed 1 base and J shed 2 bases, with 11 bases lying between them. The starting material was peripheral blood, obtained after pregnancy. The chain is built from TRBV7-2 and TRBJ2-5, with D possibly being TRBD2 (6 bases). This TCR came from a female donor in good health, enrolled as a control in a pregnancy study. This CDR3 is CASSLGTGTQETQYF. The CDR3 DNA reads TGTGCCAGCAGCTTAGGGACGGGGACTCAAGAGACCCAGTACTTC.